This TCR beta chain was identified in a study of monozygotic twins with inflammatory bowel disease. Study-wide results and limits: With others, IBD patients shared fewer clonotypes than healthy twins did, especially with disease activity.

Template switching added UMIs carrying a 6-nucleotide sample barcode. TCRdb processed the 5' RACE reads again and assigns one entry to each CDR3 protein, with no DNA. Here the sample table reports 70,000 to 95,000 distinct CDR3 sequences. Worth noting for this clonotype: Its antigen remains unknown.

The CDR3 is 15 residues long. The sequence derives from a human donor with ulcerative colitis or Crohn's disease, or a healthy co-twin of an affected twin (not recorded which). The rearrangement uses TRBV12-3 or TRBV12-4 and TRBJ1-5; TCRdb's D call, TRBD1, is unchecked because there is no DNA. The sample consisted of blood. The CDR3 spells CASSLAGGENQPQHF.